Following are 26 T cell receptor beta chains from one sample sequenced in a study of neurological immune-mediated disorders. TCRdb recomputed calls from the 5' RACE reads with MiXCR, one row per CDR3 protein. The data hold roughly 75,000 distinct CDR3 sequences, with 12% to 15% observed a single time. Time point specified: longitudinal time-point 1 (baseline). What was sequenced was PBMCs. The origin of the receptors is a female donor with HTLV-1-associated myelopathy (HAM/TSP).

In this sample, this clonotype turned up many times. J is TRBJ1-5 and V is TRBV9; 8 bases line up with TRBD1. The CDR3 consists of 19 residues. Germline V gene lookup returns CDR1 SGDLS and CDR2 YYNGEE. Trimming cost V 0 bases and J 0 bases; bases outside gene matches: 11. The CDR3 region is CASSVGMDRVIYSNQPQHF. CDR3 nucleotide sequence: TGTGCCAGCAGCGTAGGGATGGACAGGGTCATATATAGCAATCAGCCCCAGCATTTT.

By sample share, this clonotype is medium-sized. J is TRBJ2-7 and V is TRBV4-1, with 7 bases lining up with TRBD2. The CDR3 contains 16 residues. V lost 0 bases and J lost 0; bases outside the gene matches: 5. Germline values: CDR1 MGHRA, CDR2 YSYEKL. In DNA form, the CDR3 reads TGCGCCAGCAGCCAAGAAGCGGGGCCCAGCTCCTACGAGCAGTACTTC. Translating gives CASSQEAGPSSYEQYF.

This clonotype has ten or more counts. The rearrangement uses TRBV18 and TRBJ2-3; maybe TRBD1 (6 bases). V lost 2 bases to trimming and J lost 5 bases, with 14 bases between them. In germline, CDR1 is KGHSH, CDR2 LQKENI. The CDR3 has 15 residues. CDR3 loop: CASSPTAGVRDTQYF. The CDR3 DNA reads TGTGCCAGCTCACCAACGGCAGGGGTTAGAGATACGCAGTATTTT.

This clonotype was detected many times. This chain connects TRBV5-1 to TRBJ1-1; D gene unclear. Deletions cut 2 bases from V and 3 bases from J, with 11 bases between. The V gene's germline CDR1 is SGHRS and CDR2 YFSETQ. This CDR3 region has 14 residues. The CDR3 loop is CASSFDDPDTEAFF. CDR3 sequence (DNA): TGCGCCAGCAGCTTTGACGACCCGGACACTGAAGCTTTCTTT.

The table lists this clonotype with a few counts. A much bigger clone sits one base away, suggesting this may be a read error. CDR3 sequence: CSTLADRGLDEQYF. The CDR3 DNA is TGCAGCACCCTCGCGGACAGGGGCCTCGACGAGCAGTACTTC. This chain links TRBV20-1 with TRBJ2-7, with 9 bases that match TRBD1. The V gene's germline CDR1 is DFQATT and CDR2 SNEGSKA (reference sequence). This CDR3 is 14 amino acids long.

This clonotype came up many times. The chain joins TRBV28 to TRBJ2-7; TRBD1 might be the D (5 bases). The V end was cut by 3 bases, the J end by 3 bases, with 12 bases between. Germline CDR1 and CDR2: MDHEN and SYDVKM. The CDR3 runs to 14 residues. CDR3 DNA sequence: TGTGCCAGCAGTTTGGCAGGGCTATACTACGAGCAGTACTTC. Protein: CASSLAGLYYEQYF.

This clonotype was detected ten times or more. This rearrangement joins TRBV3-1 to TRBJ1-2; TRBD1 is a possible D gene (5 bases). CDR1 is LGHDT, CDR2 YNNKEL, per germline (reference sequence). The CDR3 runs 13 residues. The ends were cut back, 4 bases at V and 2 bases at J, with 8 bases in the middle. CDR3 in amino acids: CASSRGTNYGYTF. The CDR3 region has the DNA TGTGCCAGCAGCCGGGGCACGAACTATGGCTACACCTTC.

There are many counts of this clonotype. The J gene is TRBJ2-3, the V gene TRBV7-9, with D perhaps TRBD2 (7 bases). V shed 2 bases and J shed 5 bases, with 20 bases lying between them. The CDR3 is 17 amino acids. Germline assignment: CDR1 SEHNR and CDR2 FQNEAQ (reference sequence). CDR3 coding DNA: TGTGCCAGCAGCTTATATTTGGGGGGGGCTTCAAGAGATACGCAGTATTTT. Translation: CASSLYLGGASRDTQYF.

This clonotype was seen repeatedly, ten times or more. J is TRBJ2-2 and V is TRBV5-4; 9 nucleotides line up with TRBD2. CDR3 length equals 14 residues. The V gene end was trimmed by 4 bases and the J gene end by 6 bases; junction bases not matched to a gene: 4. Germline V gene lookup returns CDR1 SGHNT and CDR2 YYREEE (reference sequence). This CDR3 reads CASSRTSESGELFF. The CDR3 nucleotides are TGTGCCAGCAGCCGGACTAGCGAATCCGGGGAGCTGTTTTTT.

The chain couples TRBV28 to TRBJ1-2; D uncertain. The CDR3 runs to 13 residues. V was pared by 3 bases and J by 6 bases, with 11 bases between. Germline-derived CDR1 and CDR2 are MDHEN and SYDVKM. The CDR3 DNA reads TGTGCCAGCAGTTTTGATGGCTTAAATGGCTACACCTTC. Translating gives CASSFDGLNGYTF.

The chain joins TRBV5-6 to TRBJ2-3; 8 bases are a match to TRBD2. Looked up from germline, CDR1 is SGHDT and CDR2 is YYEEEE. Losses at the gene ends were 0 bases for V and 4 bases for J; bases not matched to a gene: 4. The CDR3 is 15 amino acids. The DNA for the CDR3 is TGTGCCAGCAGCTTGGCCAATAGCGGGGCAGATACGCAGTATTTT. Translation: CASSLANSGADTQYF.

This clonotype was recorded many times. Its ends do not fully match the called genes, so a read error is possible. The chain employs TRBV4-1 and TRBJ2-1; a weak D match, TRBD2 (6 bases). The CDR3 runs 18 residues. Germline CDR1 and CDR2: MGHRA and YSYEKL. The CDR3 bases are TGCGCCAGCACCCAAGGTTCCTTCGGGATCTCCGGGGGTAATGAGCAGTTCTTC. As protein: CASTQGSFGISGGNEQFF.

Concerning this clonotype itself: A much larger clone lies one base from this, so it may be a read error. The rearrangement links TRBV4-1 to TRBJ2-6, with a weak D call TRBD1 (5 bases). CDR1 is MGHRA, CDR2 YSYEKL, per germline. The CDR3 is made up of 14 amino acids. Trimming removed 1 base at V and 6 bases at J, with 7 bases between. This CDR3 is CASSQVQEANVLTF. The CDR3 region has the DNA TGCGCCAGCAGCCAAGTACAGGAGGCCAACGTCCTGACTTTC.

This clonotype was counted many times. The rearrangement uses TRBV5-1 and TRBJ1-1; D may be TRBD1 (6 bases). Trimming cost V 3 bases and J 4 bases, with 13 bases left between them. The CDR3 covers 14 residues. CDR1 is SGHRS and CDR2 is YFSETQ in the germline V gene. The CDR3 sequence is CASSSQGAGTEAFF. The DNA of the CDR3 is TGCGCCAGCAGCTCACAGGGAGCTGGCACTGAAGCTTTCTTT.

This chain uses TRBV7-3 with TRBJ2-3, with 7 bases lining up with TRBD1. V lost 3 bases to trimming and J lost 3 bases; unmatched junction nucleotides: 3. The CDR3 runs 14 residues. CDR1 SGHTA and CDR2 FQGTGA come from the germline V gene. For the CDR3, the DNA is TGTGCCAGCAGCTTCGACAGGGATACAGATACGCAGTATTTT. Translating gives CASSFDRDTDTQYF.

This clonotype was seen at least ten times. The chain uses TRBV7-2 and TRBJ2-7; a possible D gene is TRBD1 (6 bases). The CDR3 length is 14 residues. In germline, CDR1 is SGHTA, CDR2 FQGNSA. With 8 bases removed from V and 3 bases from J, the gap between germline ends came to 17 bases. Written as DNA, the CDR3 is TGTGCCAGCGCGACGGACAGTCTGAACTACGAGCAGTACTTC. Protein sequence: CASATDSLNYEQYF. Full variable domain (remainder filled in from reference TRBV7-2 and TRBJ2-7): GAGVSQSPSNKVTEKGKDVELRCDPISGHTALYWYRQSLGQGLEFLIYFQGNSAPDKSGLPSDRFSAERTGGSVSTLTIQRTQQEDSAVYLCASATDSLNYEQYFGPGTRLTVT.

V usage is TRBV5-5 and J usage is TRBJ2-4; 7 nucleotides agree with TRBD2. There are 19 residues in the CDR3. CDR1 SGHKS and CDR2 YYEKEE come from the germline V gene (reference sequence). The V and J ends lost 3 bases and 0 bases, in that order; junction bases with no gene match: 15. CDR3 sequence: CASSSVRGGGTLAKNIQYF. The CDR3 region has the DNA TGTGCCAGCAGCTCGGTTCGCGGCGGGGGTACCCTAGCCAAAAACATTCAGTACTTC.

This clonotype came up many times. This rearrangement joins TRBV28 to TRBJ1-5; D is unclear. Germline CDR1 and CDR2: MDHEN and SYDVKM. This CDR3 has 15 amino acids. V lost 3 bases and J lost 0, with 9 bases in between. The CDR3 DNA sequence: TGTGCCAGCAGTTTTTTAGGGTATAGCAATCAGCCCCAGCATTTT. This sequence encodes CASSFLGYSNQPQHF.

This clonotype was detected ten times or more. This sequence joins TRBV20-1 and TRBJ1-1; D call uncertain. The CDR3 covers 15 residues. Trimming cost V 0 bases and J 6 bases, with 17 bases left between them. Germline V gene lookup returns CDR1 DFQATT and CDR2 SNEGSKA (reference sequence). The CDR3 here is CSARDQRRGSAEAFF. Here the CDR3 DNA reads TGCAGTGCTAGAGATCAAAGGCGGGGTTCTGCTGAAGCTTTCTTT.

This clonotype was seen many times. CDR3 in DNA: TGCGCCAGCAGCTTGTATCGGGACGAAGATTCACCCCTCCACTTT. It encodes CASSLYRDEDSPLHF. The chain employs TRBV5-1 and TRBJ1-6, with a tentative D call TRBD1 (5 bases). The CDR3 covers 15 residues. V was trimmed by 1 base and J by 8 bases, leaving 13 bases between them. Germline CDR1 is SGHRS and CDR2 is YFSETQ. Looking up the rest from reference TRBV5-1 and TRBJ1-6 gives the full variable domain: KAGVTQTPRYLIKTRGQQVTLSCSPISGHRSVSWYQQTPGQGLQFLFEYFSETQRNKGNFPGRFSGRQFSNSRSEMNVSTLELGDSALYLCASSLYRDEDSPLHFGNGTRLTVT.

This clonotype was seen at least ten times. The V gene is TRBV28, the J gene TRBJ2-5, with D hard to call. Trimming took off 9 bases at V and 5 bases at J, with 7 bases between the two ends. CDR1 is MDHEN, CDR2 SYDVKM, per germline. This CDR3 spans 10 amino acids. The CDR3 DNA reads TGTGCCAGTTCCGGGGAGACCCAGTACTTC. Its translation is CASSGETQYF. Full variable domain (remainder filled in from reference TRBV28 and TRBJ2-5): DVKVTQSSRYLVKRTGEKVFLECVQDMDHENMFWYRQDPGLGLRLIYFSYDVKMKEKGDIPEGYSVSREKKERFSLILESASTNQTSMYLCASSGETQYFGPGTRLLVL.

This chain connects TRBV12-3 or TRBV12-4 to TRBJ2-7; 8 positions match TRBD1. V dropped 5 bases and J dropped 4; count of bases not matched to a gene: 7. This CDR3 spans 14 amino acids. The CDR3 DNA reads as TGTGCCAGCAGTATGACAGGGGTTAGGTACGAGCAGTACTTC. Amino acids: CASSMTGVRYEQYF.

This clonotype was seen many times. The rearrangement uses TRBV5-1 and TRBJ2-7; D perhaps matches TRBD2 (5 bases). The CDR3 spans 13 residues. Trimming took 0 bases from V and 8 from J, leaving 12 bases between them. CDR1 is SGHRS and CDR2 is YFSETQ in the germline V gene. CDR3 region: CASSLEVGSQQYF. CDR3 DNA sequence: TGCGCCAGCAGCTTGGAGGTGGGGAGCCAGCAGTACTTC.

This clonotype has ten or more counts. The V call is TRBV20-1, the J call TRBJ2-3, with TRBD2 identical over 9 bases. V shed 2 bases and J 3 bases; nucleotides not matched to a gene: 3. CDR1 and CDR2 (germline): DFQATT, SNEGSKA (reference sequence). The CDR3 contains 14 residues. This chain's CDR3 is CSARLLAGTDTQYF. The CDR3 region has the DNA TGCAGTGCTAGACTTCTAGCGGGAACAGATACGCAGTATTTT.

This clonotype was observed a handful of times. CDR3 sequence reads: CASSMGTAHNQPQHF. DNA for the CDR3: TGTGCCAGTTCGATGGGGACAGCTCACAATCAGCCCCAGCATTTT. The chain uses TRBV6-2 or TRBV6-3 and TRBJ1-5, with TRBD1 matching 7 bases. CDR1 MNHEY and CDR2 SVGEGT come from the germline V gene. This CDR3 has 15 residues. Unmatched junction bases numbered 11, after V lost 9 bases and J lost 3 bases.

The DNA of the CDR3 is TGCGCCAGCAGCCACAGGGTCGTTGGCAAAAACATTCAGTACTTC. It encodes CASSHRVVGKNIQYF. The V and J genes are TRBV4-1 and TRBJ2-4; possibly TRBD1 for D (5 bases). V lost 3 bases and J lost 3, with 12 bases in between. CDR1 is MGHRA and CDR2 is YSYEKL in the germline V gene. CDR3 length: 15 residues.